What follows are 9 T cell receptor beta chains derived from one specimen sequenced in a study of T cells in Graves' hyperthyroidism and ophthalmopathy. TCR beta CDR3 regions were amplified from RNA transcripts. Carried out on the TCR CDR3, a first-round RT-PCR used the HTBI primer set. TCRdb itself ran the multiplex PCR reads through MiXCR, one entry per CDR3 protein. The sample consists of fewer than 650,000 distinct CDR3 sequences, about 15% of them appearing once. What was sequenced was blood. The origin of the receptors is a woman in her thirties with Graves' hyperthyroidism that later progressed to Graves' ophthalmopathy.

In this sample, this clonotype turned up many times. The J gene is TRBJ1-2, the V gene TRBV6-1; the D gene is possibly TRBD1 (6 bases). The CDR3 sequence is 14 residues long. V lost 1 base and J lost 8, with 14 bases in between. From germline, CDR1 is MNHNS and CDR2 SASEGT. The CDR3 coding sequence is TGTGCCAGCAGTGAAGACCTACAGGGTCGGGGCTACACCTTC. The encoded protein is CASSEDLQGRGYTF.

This clonotype has a count of ten or more. J is TRBJ2-1 and V is TRBV7-2, with TRBD2 matching 9 bases. Germline values: CDR1 SGHTA, CDR2 FQGNSA. The trim removed 1 base at V and 7 bases at J, leaving 5 bases unmatched. This CDR3 spans 15 amino acids. The CDR3 DNA reads as TGTGCCAGCAGCTTAGGGCCAGCGGGAGGTAATGAGCAGTTCTTC. It encodes CASSLGPAGGNEQFF.

This clonotype was observed many times. The genes are TRBV7-9 and TRBJ2-1; 11 bases match TRBD2. With 3 bases clipped from V and 9 bases from J, the junction kept 7 bases outside the gene matches. Germline values: CDR1 SEHNR, CDR2 FQNEAQ (reference sequence). The CDR3 totals 15 residues. CDR3 in amino acids: CASSFALAGDGEQFF. DNA of the CDR3: TGTGCCAGCAGCTTCGCACTAGCGGGAGATGGTGAGCAGTTCTTC.

Ten or more counts support this clonotype. The chain is built from TRBV11-2 and TRBJ1-6, with D possibly TRBD1 on 5 matching bases. This CDR3 region has 13 residues. V shed 0 bases and J shed 11 bases, with 8 bases lying between them. Germline V gene sequence: CDR1 SGHAT, CDR2 FQNNGV. The CDR3 protein is CASSLDQGAPLHF. The CDR3 DNA reads as TGTGCCAGCAGCTTAGATCAAGGGGCACCCCTCCACTTT.

This clonotype occurred many times. This chain joins TRBV6-1 and TRBJ1-1; D ambiguous. The CDR3 has 13 residues. Germline values: CDR1 MNHNS, CDR2 SASEGT. V was clipped by 10 bases and J by 1 base, with 13 bases between them. This chain's CDR3 is CATTLGGNTEAFF. DNA for the CDR3: TGTGCCACCACGCTCGGAGGGAACACTGAAGCTTTCTTT.

This clonotype has a count of ten or more. The chain has TRBV18 and TRBJ2-5; D gene uncertain. With 1 base removed from V and 0 bases from J, the gap between germline ends came to 12 bases. Germline V gene lookup returns CDR1 KGHSH and CDR2 LQKENI. This CDR3 has 16 amino acids. The CDR3 sequence is CASSPRSPDHQETQYF. In nucleotides, the CDR3 is TGTGCCAGCTCACCACGGTCGCCGGATCACCAAGAGACCCAGTACTTC.

This clonotype was seen ten or more times. The chain has TRBV18 and TRBJ1-3; D unresolved. CDR1 and CDR2 from the germline V gene are KGHSH and LQKENI. This CDR3 spans 15 amino acids. V lost 3 bases and J 0 bases, leaving 9 bases between the germline ends. This CDR3 is CASSPGLNSGNTIYF. The CDR3 coding sequence is TGTGCCAGCTCACCTGGACTGAACTCTGGAAACACCATATATTTT.

This clonotype appeared many times. The rearrangement joins TRBV7-2 to TRBJ2-3, with no clear D. The germline gives CDR1 SGHTA, CDR2 FQGNSA. CDR3 length equals 14 residues. Trimming left V 5 bases short and J 2 bases short, with 11 bases between. This CDR3 is CASSATTFTDTQYF. CDR3 in DNA: TGTGCCAGCAGCGCGACAACTTTCACAGATACGCAGTATTTT.

Ten or more counts support this clonotype. The chain recombines TRBV7-3 with TRBJ1-1, with D unclear. Trimming pared 0 bases from V and 12 bases from J, leaving 14 bases between. Germline-derived CDR1 and CDR2 are SGHTA and FQGTGA. CDR3 length: 13 residues. As DNA, the CDR3 is TGTGCCAGCAGCTTAACCCGGACGGAGCGGACTTTCTTT. Translating gives CASSLTRTERTFF. The full variable domain, rest sourced from reference TRBV7-3 and TRBJ1-1, is GAGVSQTPSNKVTEKGKYVELRCDPISGHTALYWYRQSLGQGPEFLIYFQGTGAADDSGLPNDRFFAVRPEGSVSTLKIQRTERGDSAVYLCASSLTRTERTFFGQGTRLTVV.